These T cell receptor beta chains were read from a single sample in a study of response to subunit inactivated influenza vaccine. TCRdb re-derived calls from the RT-PCR reads in MiXCR, one entry per CDR3 protein. The sample comprises roughly 570,000 distinct CDR3 sequences, 14% of which are singletons, and around 10% rests with the top ten. The sample consisted of PBMCs from blood, taken roughly 12 days after vaccination. Receptors originate from a man aged 50 or older who received an inactivated influenza vaccine. Both conserved end residues are part of each CDR3. The D gene is left open where the match is weak. Clone size is not always given. Where it is, it says once, few, many or a class for expanded clones.

j_call cdr3_length v_call clone_size d_call cdr3_nt cdr3_aa
TRBJ1-2 18 TRBV11-1 few TRBD1 TGTGCCAGCAGGGGGAGAGGGGGCGGCGAACGGGTCGACTATGGCTACACCTTC CASRGRGGGERVDYGYTF
TRBJ2-3 16 TRBV2 - - TGTGCCAGCAGTGAATCCCAGGCGATGCACGCAGATACGCAGTATTTT CASSESQAMHADTQYF
TRBJ2-7 12 TRBV20-1 few - TGCAGCACCTCAGGGGACTCCTACGAGCAGTACTTC CSTSGDSYEQYF
TRBJ2-7 14 TRBV12-3/TRBV12-4 - TRBD1 TGTGCCAGCAGTTCCGGGACAGCCGCCTACGAGCAGCACTTC CASSSGTAAYEQHF
TRBJ2-7 15 TRBV10-3 few - TGTGCCATCAGTGGGGTCGGTGGGAGCCACTACGAGCAGTACTTC CAISGVGGSHYEQYF
TRBJ1-2 14 TRBV29-1 - - TGCAGCGTTGCTGGGGAGTTAGGGTTGTATGGCTACACCTTC CSVAGELGLYGYTF
TRBJ2-3 11 TRBV29-1 - - TGCAGCTGGGTGATCCCAGATACGCAGTATTTT CSWVIPDTQYF
TRBJ2-3 14 TRBV20-1 many TRBD2 TGCAGTGCCTTAGCGGGGGGCTCCACAGATACGCAGTATTTT CSALAGGSTDTQYF
TRBJ2-7 13 TRBV12-3/TRBV12-4 - TRBD1 TGTGCCAATACACAGGGGTTCTCCTACGAGCAGTACTTC CANTQGFSYEQYF
TRBJ1-6 14 TRBV2 - TRBD1 TGTGCCAGCAGCGGGGACAGGGTCGCGTCACCCCTCCACTTT CASSGDRVASPLHF
TRBJ2-5 16 TRBV30 - - TGTGCCTGGGGAAGGTTCGCGGGGGCCCGCCAAGAGACCCAGTACTTC CAWGRFAGARQETQYF
TRBJ1-1 14 TRBV6-1 - - TGTGCCAGCAGTCTGGACGACGGGGTAGAAGAAGCTTTCTTT CASSLDDGVEEAFF
TRBJ2-7 14 TRBV12-3/TRBV12-4 - - TGTGCCAGCAGCGCTCATGGACCCTCCTACGAGCAGTACTTC CASSAHGPSYEQYF
TRBJ2-1 19 TRBV6-2/TRBV6-3 few - TGTGCCAGCAGTTACTCCCCTCTCCTAGGAGGGAGCTCCTACAATGAGCAGTTCTTC CASSYSPLLGGSSYNEQFF
TRBJ1-6 15 TRBV4-3 few - TGCGCCAGCAGCCCCAGGGAGGGGAATAATTCACCCCTCCACTTT CASSPREGNNSPLHF